These T cell receptor beta chains were read from a single sample in a study of T cell responses to AZD1222 COVID-19 vaccine. Some clones are missing from TCRdb's copy, which holds only in-frame ones; the method was immunoSEQ multiplex PCR. The table has 120,000 or so clones, over 75% seen once. The sample was peripheral blood, taken on day 0 of AZD1222 vaccination. The receptors shown here come from an adult in good health. The conserved cysteine and the conserved F or W are not part of the CDR3 here.

v_call: TRBV18
cdr3_length: 12
j_call: TRBJ1-1
cdr3_aa: ASSPTRGGGEAF

v_call: TRBV18
cdr3_length: 11
j_call: TRBJ2-7
cdr3_aa: ASSRRWDYEQY

v_call: TRBV5-1
cdr3_length: 12
j_call: TRBJ2-7
cdr3_aa: ASSLATRTYEQY

v_call: TRBV28
cdr3_length: 14
j_call: TRBJ1-3
cdr3_aa: ASSLWLSSSGNTIY

v_call: TRBV4-1
cdr3_length: 13
j_call: TRBJ2-3
cdr3_aa: ASSQGAPATDTQY

v_call: TRBV11-3
cdr3_length: 11
j_call: TRBJ1-1
cdr3_aa: ASSLAGASEAF

v_call: TRBV11-3
cdr3_length: 15
j_call: TRBJ2-7
cdr3_aa: ASSLENGSFYTYEQY

v_call: TRBV6-5
cdr3_length: 12
j_call: TRBJ2-3
cdr3_aa: ASRLAGGPDTQY

v_call: TRBV5-1
cdr3_length: 12
j_call: TRBJ1-2
cdr3_aa: ASSLAGLGHGYT

v_call: TRBV7-9
cdr3_length: 12
j_call: TRBJ1-6
cdr3_aa: AVQDSSYNSPLH

v_call: TRBV19
cdr3_length: 12
j_call: TRBJ2-2
cdr3_aa: ASSVSSGRGELF

v_call: TRBV4-1
cdr3_length: 11
j_call: TRBJ1-6
cdr3_aa: ASSQLQNSPLH

v_call: TRBV4-3
cdr3_length: 10
j_call: TRBJ2-3
cdr3_aa: ASSQDLDTQY

v_call: TRBV4-1
cdr3_length: 16
j_call: TRBJ2-1
cdr3_aa: ASSQSPRGAGGPGEQF

v_call: TRBV27
cdr3_length: 15
j_call: TRBJ2-2
cdr3_aa: ASSLSNGPRNTGELF

v_call: TRBV5-6
cdr3_length: 15
j_call: TRBJ1-5
cdr3_aa: ASSTRGGFMGNQPQH